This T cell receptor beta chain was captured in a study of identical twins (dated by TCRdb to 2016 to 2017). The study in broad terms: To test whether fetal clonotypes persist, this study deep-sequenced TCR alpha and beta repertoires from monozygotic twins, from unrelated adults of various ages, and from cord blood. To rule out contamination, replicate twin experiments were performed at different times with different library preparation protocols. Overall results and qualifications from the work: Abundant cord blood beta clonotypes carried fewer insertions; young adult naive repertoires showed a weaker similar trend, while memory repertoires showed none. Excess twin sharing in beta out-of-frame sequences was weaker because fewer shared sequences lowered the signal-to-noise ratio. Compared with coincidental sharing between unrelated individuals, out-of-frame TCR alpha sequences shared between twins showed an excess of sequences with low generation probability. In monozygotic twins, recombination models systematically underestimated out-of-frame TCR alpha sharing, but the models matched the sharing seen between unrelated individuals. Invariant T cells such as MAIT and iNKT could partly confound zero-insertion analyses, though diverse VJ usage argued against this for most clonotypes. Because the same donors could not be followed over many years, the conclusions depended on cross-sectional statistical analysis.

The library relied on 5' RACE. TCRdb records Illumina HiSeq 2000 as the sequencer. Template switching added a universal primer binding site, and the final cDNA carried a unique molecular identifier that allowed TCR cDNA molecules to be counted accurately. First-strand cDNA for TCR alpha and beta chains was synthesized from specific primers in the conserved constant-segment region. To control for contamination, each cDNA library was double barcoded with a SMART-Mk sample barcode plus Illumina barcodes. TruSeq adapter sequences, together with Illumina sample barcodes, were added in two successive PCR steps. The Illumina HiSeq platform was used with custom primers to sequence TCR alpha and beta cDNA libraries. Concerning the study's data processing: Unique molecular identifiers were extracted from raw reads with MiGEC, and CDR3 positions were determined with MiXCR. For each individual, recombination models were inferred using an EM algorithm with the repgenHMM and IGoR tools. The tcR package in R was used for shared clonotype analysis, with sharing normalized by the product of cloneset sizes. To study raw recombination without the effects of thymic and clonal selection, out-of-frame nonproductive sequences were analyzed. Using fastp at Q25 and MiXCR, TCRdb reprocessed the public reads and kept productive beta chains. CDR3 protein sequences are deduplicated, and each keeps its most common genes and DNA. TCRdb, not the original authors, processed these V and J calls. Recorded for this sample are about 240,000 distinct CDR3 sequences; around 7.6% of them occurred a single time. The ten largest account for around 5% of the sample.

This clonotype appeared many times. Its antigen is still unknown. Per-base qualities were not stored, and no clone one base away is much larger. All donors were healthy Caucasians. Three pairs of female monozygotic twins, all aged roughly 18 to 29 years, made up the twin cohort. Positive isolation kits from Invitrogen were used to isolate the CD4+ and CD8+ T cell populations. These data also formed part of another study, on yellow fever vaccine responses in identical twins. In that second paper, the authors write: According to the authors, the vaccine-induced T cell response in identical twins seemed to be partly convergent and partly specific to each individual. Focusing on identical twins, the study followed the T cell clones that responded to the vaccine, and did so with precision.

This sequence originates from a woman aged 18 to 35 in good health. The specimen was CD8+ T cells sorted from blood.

CDR3 loop: CASSVEDWETQYF. The nucleotides are TGTGCCAGCAGCGTAGAGGACTGGGAGACCCAGTACTTC. The sequence is built from TRBV9 and TRBJ2-5, and possibly TRBD2, on 5 matching bases. The germline V gene supplies CDR1 SGDLS and CDR2 YYNGEE. V is reduced by 0 bases and J by 5 bases, leaving a spacing of 8 bases between them. The CDR3 measures 13 amino acids from cysteine to phenylalanine. Only CDR3 DNA remains: 39 bases, in frame from the first base.